The entry that follows covers one T cell receptor (beta chain) sequence. V dropped 6 bases and J dropped 5 bases, with 10 bases sitting between them. The CDR3 runs to 12 residues. This entry comes from a study of control samples from healthy donors and cancer patients. Some clones are missing from TCRdb's copy, which holds only in-frame ones; the method was immunoSEQ multiplex PCR. The sample lists 190,000 or so clones, approximately 92% occurring once. The sequenced sample was blood. This sequence joins TRBV12-3 or TRBV12-4 and TRBJ1-1; possibly TRBD1 for D (6 bases). The sequence derives from a man younger than 35 in good health. CDR3 coding DNA: TGTGCCAGCAGCCCCCAGGGGACTGAAGCTTTCTTT. It codes for CASSPQGTEAFF.